These 29 T cell receptor beta chains came from one sample sequenced in a study of cytomegalovirus exposure and HLA in healthy donors. A multiplex PCR was run with 60 Vbeta primers and 13 Jbeta primers. Method: immunoSEQ multiplex PCR; TCRdb's copy keeps in-frame clones and lacks some. The sample contains more than 140,000 clones, about three quarters of which appear only once. The sample was PBMCs. These receptor sequences come from a male donor in good health and CMV-seronegative.

The chain joins TRBV25-1 to TRBJ1-1; weak D call: TRBD1 (5 bases). The CDR3 spans 14 residues. Germline CDR1 is MGHDK and CDR2 is SYGVNS. The ends were cut back, 3 bases at V and 6 bases at J, with 14 bases in the middle. The CDR3 reads CASSDDSEAPEAFF. DNA of the CDR3: TGTGCCAGCAGTGACGACAGTGAGGCTCCTGAAGCTTTCTTT.

The chain couples TRBV6-4 to TRBJ1-5; D is uncertain. The CDR3 runs to 15 residues. The V and J ends lost 2 bases and 0 bases respectively, with 8 bases between them. The germline gives CDR1 MRHNA, CDR2 SNTAGT. The CDR3, as DNA: TGTGCCAGCAGTGACGGGCCGTATAGCAATCAGCCCCAGCATTTT. Its translation: CASSDGPYSNQPQHF.

The chain uses TRBV11-2 and TRBJ2-2, with 10 bases lining up with TRBD2. This CDR3 has 16 residues. Germline trimming cut 4 bases from V and 3 bases from J; bases unmatched to any gene: 5. Germline V gene data show CDR1 as SGHAT and CDR2 as FQNNGV. In DNA, the CDR3 is TGTGCCAGCAGCTCTCTAGCGGGGGATTACACCGGGGAGCTGTTTTTT. Its protein is CASSSLAGDYTGELFF.

The chain links TRBV19 to TRBJ1-1; 8 bases are a match to TRBD1. The CDR3 is 16 residues long. The germline V gene encodes CDR1 LNHDA and CDR2 SQIVND (reference sequence). V shed 5 bases and J 3 bases; nucleotides not matched to a gene: 11. Here the CDR3 DNA reads TGTGCCAGTAGTCTTTACAGGGGACAGGTAGACACTGAAGCTTTCTTT. It yields the protein CASSLYRGQVDTEAFF.

This clone was observed a few times. The gene calls are TRBV19 and TRBJ1-6; D not certain. In germline, CDR1 is LNHDA, CDR2 SQIVND (reference sequence). V was pared by 1 base and J by 4 bases, with 5 bases between. The CDR3 totals 14 residues. CDR3 sequence: CASSIAVYNSPLHF. The DNA for the CDR3 is TGTGCCAGTAGTATAGCCGTATATAATTCACCCCTCCACTTT.

This chain uses TRBV7-9 with TRBJ1-1, with a tentative D call TRBD1 (6 bases). The V end was cut by 0 bases, the J end by 4 bases, with 18 bases between. CDR1 and CDR2 from the germline V gene are SEHNR and FQNEAQ (reference sequence). This CDR3 comprises 17 residues. The CDR3 is CASSLAPTGFGITEAFF. The CDR3 nucleotides are TGTGCCAGCAGCTTAGCCCCAACAGGGTTTGGGATCACTGAAGCTTTCTTT.

This clone was seen a few times. This rearrangement joins TRBV5-1 to TRBJ2-7, with 9 bases aligning to TRBD2. Losses at the gene ends were 0 bases for V and 2 bases for J; bases not matched to a gene: 3. CDR1 and CDR2 from the germline V gene are SGHRS and YFSETQ. The CDR3 spans 15 residues. The CDR3 here is CASSLAAGGAYEQYF. The CDR3 nucleotides are TGCGCCAGCAGCTTGGCAGCGGGAGGTGCCTACGAGCAGTACTTC.

CDR3 amino acids: CASSPGNYGYTF. The CDR3, as DNA: TGCGCCAGCAGCCCGGGGAACTATGGCTACACCTTC. The chain carries TRBV4-1 and TRBJ1-2; no clear D. This CDR3 region has 12 residues. Germline V gives CDR1 MGHRA, CDR2 YSYEKL. V was clipped by 4 bases and J by 2 bases, with 5 bases between them.

The chain uses TRBV9 and TRBJ2-7; 7 bases map to TRBD2. V shed 4 bases, J shed 0 bases, and the junction held 10 bases outside the gene matches. The germline gives CDR1 SGDLS, CDR2 YYNGEE. CDR3 length equals 16 residues. The CDR3 region has the DNA TGTGCCAGCAGCCCGCGGAGGGAGGGCCTCTCCTACGAGCAGTACTTC. Translating it yields CASSPRREGLSYEQYF.

This CDR3 reads CASSSGRGTETDTQYF. The CDR3 DNA reads as TGCGCCAGCAGCTCGGGCCGAGGGACTGAAACAGATACGCAGTATTTT. The genes are TRBV5-1 and TRBJ2-3, with a tentative D call TRBD2 (6 bases). The V end lost 3 bases, the J end lost 3 bases, and 17 bases lay between the germline ends. Germline V lookup: CDR1 SGHRS, CDR2 YFSETQ. This CDR3 has 16 amino acids.

This chain links TRBV29-1 with TRBJ1-2; D gene uncertain. Trimming shortened V by 1 base and J by 3 bases, and 6 bases separated the two germline ends. From germline, CDR1 is SQVTM and CDR2 ANQGSEA. The CDR3 contains 12 residues. CDR3 in amino acids: CSVEGADYGYTF. The CDR3, as DNA: TGCAGCGTTGAAGGGGCCGACTATGGCTACACCTTC.

V usage is TRBV7-7 and J usage is TRBJ2-2; 8 bases are a match to TRBD2. Trimming at V came to 2 bases and at J to 1 base, leaving 3 bases not matched to a gene. The V gene's germline CDR1 is SSHAT and CDR2 FNYEAQ (reference sequence). The CDR3 length is 16 residues. CDR3 residues: CASSLRGGQNTGELFF. In nucleotides, the CDR3 is TGTGCCAGCAGCTTACGCGGGGGGCAGAACACCGGGGAGCTGTTTTTT. Full variable domain (outside the CDR3, taken from reference TRBV7-7 and TRBJ2-2): GAGVSQSPRYKVTKRGQDVTLRCDPISSHATLYWYQQALGQGPEFLTYFNYEAQPDKSGLPSDRFSAERPEGSISTLTIQRTEQRDSAMYRCASSLRGGQNTGELFFGEGSRLTVL.

The gene calls are TRBV7-7 and TRBJ2-7, with D possibly matching TRBD2 (6 bases). This CDR3 contains 13 residues. The germline CDR1 and CDR2 sequences are SSHAT and FNYEAQ (reference sequence). V dropped 5 bases and J dropped 2 bases, with 10 bases sitting between them. The CDR3: CASSPGGPYEQYF. CDR3 nucleotides: TGTGCCAGCAGCCCCGGAGGGCCCTACGAGCAGTACTTC.

This chain joins TRBV15 and TRBJ2-1; 10 bases match TRBD2. This CDR3 is 16 amino acids long. V was pared by 0 bases and J by 13 bases, with 12 bases of the junction left unmatched. CDR1 is LNHNV, CDR2 YYDKDF, per germline (reference sequence). The CDR3: CATSRDQSGRAEGQFF. The CDR3 nucleotides are TGTGCCACCAGCAGAGATCAGAGCGGGAGGGCGGAGGGACAGTTCTTC.

The gene calls are TRBV7-2 and TRBJ1-1; TRBD1 aligns across 8 bases. The ends lost 5 bases at V and 7 bases at J; junction bases unmatched: 12. Germline CDR1 is SGHTA and CDR2 is FQGNSA. The CDR3 runs to 15 residues. This chain's CDR3 is CASSLRGQGGGEAFF. The CDR3, as DNA: TGTGCCAGCAGCCTTCGTGGACAGGGAGGAGGTGAAGCTTTCTTT.

The chain is built from TRBV5-4 and TRBJ2-2; TRBD2 matches 13 bases. The CDR3 length is 17 residues. J was trimmed by 4 bases and V by 0 bases; bases with no gene match: 3. Germline CDR1 SGHNT, CDR2 YYREEE (reference sequence). CDR3 in DNA: TGTGCCAGCAGCTTGGGGACTAGCGGGGGCCCCACCGGGGAGCTGTTTTTT. This sequence encodes CASSLGTSGGPTGELFF.

This clone was seen a handful of times. The chain has TRBV19 and TRBJ1-5; D gene uncertain. Between the trimmed V and J ends, which lost 5 bases and 1 base, there was a span of 12 bases. Germline V gene sequence: CDR1 LNHDA, CDR2 SQIVND (reference sequence). The CDR3 runs 15 residues. This chain's CDR3 is CASSPLGGSNQPQHF. Written as DNA, the CDR3 is TGTGCCAGTAGTCCATTGGGCGGGAGCAATCAGCCCCAGCATTTT.

The chain joins TRBV5-1 to TRBJ2-1; 7 bases fit TRBD2. The CDR3 is made up of 13 amino acids. CDR1 is SGHRS, CDR2 YFSETQ, per germline. The trim removed 3 bases at V and 6 bases at J, leaving 3 bases unmatched. The CDR3 loop is CASSWGGGNEQFF. In DNA, the CDR3 is TGCGCCAGCAGCTGGGGGGGTGGCAATGAGCAGTTCTTC.

The rearrangement links TRBV7-3 to TRBJ2-1, with 11 bases identical to TRBD2. From germline, CDR1 is SGHTA and CDR2 FQGTGA. CDR3 length equals 15 residues. The V segment lost 4 bases and the J segment 4 bases; nucleotides outside the gene matches: 3. The CDR3 DNA follows: TGTGCCAGCAGCTGGGGGACTAGCGGTTACAATGAGCAGTTCTTC. Translating it yields CASSWGTSGYNEQFF.

This rearrangement joins TRBV7-2 to TRBJ1-6; 8 bases match TRBD1. V was pared by 5 bases and J by 6 bases, with 9 bases of the junction left unmatched. CDR1 is SGHTA, CDR2 FQGNSA, per germline. The length of the CDR3 is 16 residues. CDR3 sequence (DNA): TGTGCCAGCAGCCGGGACAGGCAAAACAGTAATTCACCCCTCCACTTT. Amino acids: CASSRDRQNSNSPLHF.

This rearrangement joins TRBV5-1 to TRBJ2-3; 7 bases match TRBD2. CDR1 and CDR2 from the germline V gene are SGHRS and YFSETQ. V lost 3 bases to trimming and J lost 3 bases; unmatched junction nucleotides: 7. This CDR3 contains 15 residues. The CDR3 spells CASSSSGVSTDTQYF. The CDR3 nucleotides read TGCGCCAGCAGCTCCAGCGGGGTATCTACAGATACGCAGTATTTT.

This clone has just a few counts. The chain has TRBV11-1 and TRBJ1-1; D is uncertain. V lost 5 bases and J 0 bases, leaving 7 bases between the germline ends. CDR1 is SGHAT and CDR2 is FQDESV in the germline V gene (reference sequence). The CDR3 contains 13 residues. As DNA, the CDR3 is TGTGCCAGCAGCCGCGGATTGAACACTGAAGCTTTCTTT. Its translation is CASSRGLNTEAFF.

The chain employs TRBV15 and TRBJ1-1; no clear D gene. The CDR3 runs to 16 residues. Germline CDR1 reads LNHNV; CDR2 reads YYDKDF (reference sequence). V dropped 2 bases and J dropped 0 bases, with 13 bases sitting between them. The CDR3 DNA follows: TGTGCCACCAGCAGAACCCCCGAGAGGCTGAACACTGAAGCTTTCTTT. This encodes CATSRTPERLNTEAFF.

The chain carries TRBV5-4 and TRBJ2-7; the match to TRBD1 covers 9 bases. Germline CDR1 reads SGHNT; CDR2 reads YYREEE (reference sequence). V lost 1 base and J lost 5; bases outside the gene matches: 7. The CDR3 contains 15 residues. CDR3 DNA sequence: TGTGCCAGCAGCTTGTTGGGACAGGGTTGGAACGAGCAGTACTTC. Translated, it gives CASSLLGQGWNEQYF.

The rearrangement uses TRBV19 and TRBJ1-2; D call uncertain. The length of the CDR3 is 17 residues. V lost 4 bases and J 6 bases, leaving 24 bases between the germline ends. In germline, CDR1 is LNHDA, CDR2 SQIVND (reference sequence). CDR3: CASSRPPFGSSQDGYTF. For the CDR3, the DNA is TGTGCCAGTAGTAGACCACCCTTCGGGTCTAGCCAGGATGGCTACACCTTC.

This clone appeared a single time. This chain uses TRBV20-1 with TRBJ1-1, with 7 nucleotides matching TRBD1. The CDR3 is 11 amino acids. Looked up from germline, CDR1 is DFQATT and CDR2 is SNEGSKA (reference sequence). V shed 5 bases and J 4 bases; nucleotides not matched to a gene: 1. CDR3 nucleotides: TGCAGTGCTCCAGGGGGCACTGAAGCTTTCTTT. Protein: CSAPGGTEAFF.

On this clone itself: Germline is not matched at one junction end, which may reflect a read error. The chain employs TRBV7-9 and TRBJ1-2; tentative D call: TRBD1 (6 bases). Germline CDR1 SEHNR, CDR2 FQNEAQ (reference sequence). The CDR3 runs to 14 residues. CDR3: CSSSFRGANYVYTF. The CDR3 DNA reads as TGTTCCAGCAGCTTCAGGGGAGCTAACTATGTCTACACCTTC.

V is TRBV5-5 and J is TRBJ1-4, with D possibly TRBD1 on 6 matching bases. The germline V and J ends were trimmed by 4 bases and 6 bases, with 7 bases remaining between them. This CDR3 comprises 12 residues. Germline assignment: CDR1 SGHKS and CDR2 YYEKEE (reference sequence). CDR3 sequence (DNA): TGTGCCAGCAGCGGGGGCTATGAAAAACTGTTTTTT. Its protein is CASSGGYEKLFF. Full variable domain (rest looked up from reference TRBV5-5 and TRBJ1-4): DAGVTQSPTHLIKTRGQQVTLRCSPISGHKSVSWYQQVLGQGPQFIFQYYEKEERGRGNFPDRFSARQFPNYSSELNVNALLLGDSALYLCASSGGYEKLFFGSGTQLSVL.

The chain has TRBV30 and TRBJ2-3; D uncertain. The germline V gene has CDR1 GTSNPN and CDR2 SVGIG (reference sequence). V shed 4 bases and J shed 5 bases, with 16 bases lying between them. The CDR3 covers 14 residues. The CDR3 loop is CAWTQAYPRDTQYF. CDR3 nucleotides: TGTGCCTGGACTCAGGCCTACCCTCGAGATACGCAGTATTTT.